The next 7 T cell receptor beta chains were all read from a single sample in a study of blood T cells in healthy people across ages (dated by TCRdb to between 2014 and 2016). Libraries were made using 5' RACE. The run used an Illumina HiSeq 2500. The second PCR ran for about 7 to 11 cycles and used a J-beta primer mix along with a sample-barcoded 5' primer. TCRdb reanalyzed the raw reads on its own, using fastp at Q25 for trimming and MiXCR for clone calling, and kept in-frame beta chains. Each CDR3 protein gets just one entry, which takes the most common genes and DNA from the rows behind it. The sample table records roughly 1.6 million distinct CDR3 sequences; around 36% of these occur just once. About 11% of the sample lies in the top ten. The sample was blood. The origin of the receptors is a woman aged 30 to 39 in good health.

This chain links TRBV20-1 with TRBJ2-7, with 8 bases identical to TRBD1. This CDR3 is 14 amino acids long. CDR1 DFQATT and CDR2 SNEGSKA come from the germline V gene (reference sequence). Trimming at V came to 2 bases and at J to 2 bases, leaving 5 bases not matched to a gene. CDR3 in DNA: TGCAGTGCTAGATTGCCAGGGGGCCCCTACGAGCAGTACTTC. It codes for CSARLPGGPYEQYF.

J is TRBJ2-1 and V is TRBV5-5; D not certain. The tail of the sequence fits TRBJ2-7 better, so the J call may be wrong. This CDR3 is 18 amino acids long. CDR1 and CDR2 (germline): SGHKS, YYEKEE (reference sequence). CDR3 coding DNA: TGTGCCAGCAGCTTGGGGCAGCTCAATCCCAGCTCCTACAATGAGCAGTACTTC. It is translated as CASSLGQLNPSSYNEQYF.

This clonotype was seen at least ten times. The chain recombines TRBV29-1 with TRBJ2-1, with D uncertain. V dropped 6 bases and J dropped 8 bases, with 14 bases sitting between them. This CDR3 region has 12 residues. Germline V gives CDR1 SQVTM, CDR2 ANQGSEA. Written as DNA, the CDR3 is TGCAGCGTGACCGAGCGCCTCGATGAGCAGTTCTTC. It yields the protein CSVTERLDEQFF.

Remarks on this clonotype: Germline is not matched at one junction end, which may reflect a read error. This chain joins TRBV9 and TRBJ2-2, with D maybe TRBD2 (6 bases). The CDR3 sequence is 16 residues long. Looked up from germline, CDR1 is SGDLS and CDR2 is YYNGEE. The CDR3 bases are TGTGCCAGCAGCGTGGGGGGACGGGAAAACACCGGGGAACTGTTTTTT. This gives the protein CASSVGGRENTGELFF. The complete variable domain, with remaining parts taken from reference TRBV9 and TRBJ2-2, reads DSGVTQTPKHLITATGQRVTLRCSPRSGDLSVYWYQQSLDQGLQFLIQYYNGEERAKGNILERFSAQQFPDLHSELNLSSLELGDSALYFCASSVGGRENTGELFFGEGSRLTVL.

For this clonotype: Just one base apart from a much larger clone, this may be a read error. The rearrangement uses TRBV29-1 and TRBJ2-3; D is possibly TRBD1 (6 bases). V was trimmed by 4 bases and J by 4 bases, leaving 9 bases between them. CDR3 length: 12 amino acids. From germline, CDR1 is SQVTM and CDR2 ANQGSEA. This chain's CDR3 is CSVGKGADTQYF. CDR3 nucleotides: TGCAGCGTTGGTAAGGGGGCAGATACGCAGTATTTT.

The CDR3 sequence: CASSPNQGRDGYTF. The CDR3, as DNA: TGTGCCAGCAGCCCCAATCAAGGACGGGATGGCTACACCTTC. V usage is TRBV9 and J usage is TRBJ1-2; no definite D call. The CDR3 runs to 14 residues. The germline V gene encodes CDR1 SGDLS and CDR2 YYNGEE. V dropped 4 bases and J dropped 6 bases, with 16 bases sitting between them.

This clonotype was observed a few times. The chain recombines TRBV15 with TRBJ2-3, with D possibly TRBD2 on 6 matching bases. Germline values: CDR1 LNHNV, CDR2 YYDKDF (reference sequence). Trimming stripped 6 bases from V and 6 bases from J, with 19 bases between. The CDR3 totals 15 residues. The DNA for the CDR3 is TGTGCCACCAGAGCCCCGGGGGACCCCCGGGATACGCAGTATTTT. Protein product: CATRAPGDPRDTQYF.